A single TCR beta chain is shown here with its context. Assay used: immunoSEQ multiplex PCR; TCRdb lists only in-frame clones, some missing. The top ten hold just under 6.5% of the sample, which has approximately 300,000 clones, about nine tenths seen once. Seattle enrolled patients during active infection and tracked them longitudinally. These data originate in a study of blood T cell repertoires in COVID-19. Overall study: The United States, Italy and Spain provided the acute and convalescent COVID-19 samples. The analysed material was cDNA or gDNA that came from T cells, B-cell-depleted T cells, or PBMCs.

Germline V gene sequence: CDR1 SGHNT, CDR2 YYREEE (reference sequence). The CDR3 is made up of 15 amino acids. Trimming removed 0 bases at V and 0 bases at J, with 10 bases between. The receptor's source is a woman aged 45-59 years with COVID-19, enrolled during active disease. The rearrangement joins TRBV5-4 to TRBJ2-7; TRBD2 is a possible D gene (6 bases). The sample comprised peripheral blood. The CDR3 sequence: CASSLGASDSYEQYF. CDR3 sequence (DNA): TGTGCCAGCAGCTTGGGGGCTAGCGACTCCTACGAGCAGTACTTC. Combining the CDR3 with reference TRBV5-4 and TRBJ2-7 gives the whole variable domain ETGVTQSPTHLIKTRGQQVTLRCSSQSGHNTVSWYQQALGQGPQFIFQYYREEENGRGNFPPRFSGLQFPNYSSELNVNALELDDSALYLCASSLGASDSYEQYFGPGTRLTVT.